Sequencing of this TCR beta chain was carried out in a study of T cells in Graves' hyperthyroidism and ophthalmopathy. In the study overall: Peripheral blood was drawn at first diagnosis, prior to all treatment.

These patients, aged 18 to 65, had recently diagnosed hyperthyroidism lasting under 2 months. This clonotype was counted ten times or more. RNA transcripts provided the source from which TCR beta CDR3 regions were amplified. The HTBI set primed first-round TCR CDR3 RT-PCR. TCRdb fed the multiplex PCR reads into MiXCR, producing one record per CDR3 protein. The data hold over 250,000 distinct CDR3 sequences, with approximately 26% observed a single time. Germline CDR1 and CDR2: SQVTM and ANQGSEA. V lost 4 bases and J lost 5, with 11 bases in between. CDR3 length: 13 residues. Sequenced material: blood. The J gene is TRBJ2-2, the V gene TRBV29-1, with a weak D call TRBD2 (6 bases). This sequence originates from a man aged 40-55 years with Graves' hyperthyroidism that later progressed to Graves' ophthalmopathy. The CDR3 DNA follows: TGCAGCGTTGTTGGGGGGAGGACCGGGGAGCTGTTTTTT. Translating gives CSVVGGRTGELFF.